The next 26 T cell receptor beta chains were all read from a single sample in a study of blood T cell repertoires in COVID-19 (dated by TCRdb to about 2020). Receptor amplification or capture employed the immunoSEQ multiplex PCR assay. In its TCRdb copy, this immuneACCESS table keeps in-frame sequences only and misses some clones. Where compared with another copy, unresolved V genes explain less than half of these, and the others have no known cause. The sample table lists 200,000 to 300,000 clones, 80% to 85% of them with a count of one. 4% to 4.5% of the sample is taken by the ten largest. Sequenced input: peripheral blood. All receptors come from a man in his fifties or sixties with acute or convalescent COVID-19.

The rearrangement links TRBV18 to TRBJ2-1; weak D call: TRBD2 (5 bases). Germline CDR1 KGHSH, CDR2 LQKENI. Trimming shortened V by 0 bases and J by 4 bases, and 10 bases separated the two germline ends. CDR3 size: 15 residues. CDR3 DNA sequence: TGTGCCAGCTCACCACCGAGCGGCCTGTACAATGAGCAGTTCTTC. Protein sequence: CASSPPSGLYNEQFF.

In its sample, this clone was seen once. The chain combines TRBV7-2 with TRBJ2-3, with D maybe TRBD2 (5 bases). Per germline, CDR1 SGHTA and CDR2 FQGNSA. This CDR3 has 14 amino acids. Between the trimmed V and J ends, which lost 5 bases and 2 bases, there was a span of 11 bases. CDR3 nucleotides: TGTGCCAGCAGCCGCAGCGGACTCACAGATACGCAGTATTTT. Translated, it gives CASSRSGLTDTQYF. Full variable domain (missing parts from reference TRBV7-2 and TRBJ2-3): GAGVSQSPSNKVTEKGKDVELRCDPISGHTALYWYRQSLGQGLEFLIYFQGNSAPDKSGLPSDRFSAERTGGSVSTLTIQRTQQEDSAVYLCASSRSGLTDTQYFGPGTRLTVL.

The rearrangement uses TRBV19 and TRBJ2-7; TRBD1 might be the D (6 bases). This CDR3 is 17 amino acids long. Trimming took off 8 bases at V and 2 bases at J, with 25 bases between the two ends. CDR1 is LNHDA, CDR2 SQIVND, per germline (reference sequence). The CDR3 loop reads CASAVGPQGTVAYEQYF. The CDR3 nucleotides read TGTGCCAGTGCCGTCGGACCACAGGGTACGGTAGCCTACGAGCAGTACTTC.

The chain carries TRBV5-1 and TRBJ2-3; D not certain. There are 15 residues in the CDR3. Germline-derived CDR1 and CDR2 are SGHRS and YFSETQ. V was clipped by 3 bases and J by 2 bases, with 13 bases between them. CDR3 coding DNA: TGCGCCAGCAGCTCCCTACCGACTTACACAGATACGCAGTATTTT. Translating it yields CASSSLPTYTDTQYF.

This rearrangement joins TRBV21-1 to TRBJ1-4; the DNA was not used to check the table's D call, TRBD1. TRBV21-1 corresponds to a pseudogene. This CDR3 contains 19 residues. CDR3 in amino acids: CASSPEGQGAPGANEKLFF. CDR3 sequence (DNA): TGTGCCAGCAGCCCTGAAGGACAGGGGGCCCCGGGGGCTAATGAAAAACTGTTTTTT.

The chain recombines TRBV7-3 with TRBJ1-1; D is unresolved. This CDR3 has 13 residues. Germline CDR1 SGHTA, CDR2 FQGTGA. V lost 4 bases and J 3 bases, leaving 9 bases between the germline ends. The chain's CDR3 is CASSYQVDTEAFF. The CDR3 nucleotides are TGTGCCAGCAGCTACCAGGTCGACACTGAAGCTTTCTTT.

This sequence joins TRBV4-3 and TRBJ1-4, with 8 bases matching TRBD1. Germline loops: CDR1 LGHNA, CDR2 YSLEER. The CDR3 consists of 15 residues. The V gene end was trimmed by 2 bases and the J gene end by 7 bases; junction bases not matched to a gene: 6. The CDR3 protein is CASSQQGAVGEKLFF. CDR3 nucleotides: TGCGCCAGCAGCCAACAGGGGGCCGTAGGTGAAAAACTGTTTTTT.

This chain joins TRBV9 and TRBJ2-7; possible D gene TRBD1, 5 bases. V was clipped by 0 bases and J by 3 bases, with 10 bases between them. Germline V lookup: CDR1 SGDLS, CDR2 YYNGEE. The CDR3 totals 14 residues. The CDR3 reads CASSVAAGNYEQYF. The CDR3 DNA follows: TGTGCCAGCAGCGTAGCGGCAGGGAACTACGAGCAGTACTTC.

J is TRBJ2-1 and V is TRBV11-2; TRBD2 matches 13 bases. The CDR3 runs to 15 residues. The V gene end was trimmed by 5 bases and the J gene end by 9 bases; junction bases not matched to a gene: 7. Germline loops: CDR1 SGHAT, CDR2 FQNNGV. The DNA for the CDR3 is TGTGCCAGCAGCCCCGGACTAGCGGGGGAGGGTGAGCAGTTCTTC. Its translation: CASSPGLAGEGEQFF.

The V call is TRBV27, the J call TRBJ1-5; D gene uncertain. Germline lookup yields CDR1 MNHEY and CDR2 SMNVEV (reference sequence). The length of the CDR3 is 14 residues. V lost 6 bases and J 0 bases, leaving 9 bases between the germline ends. CDR3 loop: CASRTLHSNQPQHF. The CDR3 DNA reads as TGTGCCAGCAGGACTCTCCATAGCAATCAGCCCCAGCATTTT.

The chain employs TRBV10-3 and TRBJ1-3; D uncertain. This CDR3 region has 17 residues. V gave up 3 bases and J gave up 0 bases, with 15 bases separating them. Germline V gene data show CDR1 as ENHRY and CDR2 as SYGVKD. CDR3 bases: TGTGCCATCAGTGACGGACTTCCCCAGAGCTCTGGAAACACCATATATTTT. This sequence encodes CAISDGLPQSSGNTIYF.

The genes are TRBV6-5 and TRBJ2-3; 7 bases match TRBD2. The CDR3 is 15 residues long. V dropped 4 bases and J dropped 2; count of bases not matched to a gene: 6. Per germline, CDR1 MNHEY and CDR2 SVGAGI. CDR3 DNA sequence: TGTGCCAGCAGTTCCACCGGGGGGTTCACAGATACGCAGTATTTT. It is translated as CASSSTGGFTDTQYF.

The chain couples TRBV24-1 to TRBJ2-5, with TRBD1 matching over 8 bases. Germline CDR1 and CDR2: KGHDR and SFDVKD. J lost 2 bases, V lost 6 bases, and 13 bases had no gene match. The CDR3 loop spans 17 amino acids. The CDR3 is CATSQSGGQGGQETQYF. The DNA of the CDR3 is TGTGCCACCAGTCAGTCAGGCGGACAGGGCGGACAAGAGACCCAGTACTTC.

The CDR3 DNA reads TGTGCCAGCAGGATCCCGGGGTCGAACAGCAGATTACATAAGTACTTC. It encodes CASRIPGSNSRLHKYF. J is TRBJ2-7 and V is TRBV7-9; perhaps TRBD2 as D (5 bases). This CDR3 comprises 16 residues. The germline V gene encodes CDR1 SEHNR and CDR2 FQNEAQ (reference sequence). Deletions cut 6 bases from V and 11 bases from J, with 29 bases between.

For the CDR3, the DNA is TGTGCCAGCAGGTCCGCGAAAGAGACCCAGTACTTC. This encodes CASRSAKETQYF. The chain joins TRBV6-5 to TRBJ2-5, with D hard to call. The CDR3 extends over 12 amino acids. Germline assignment: CDR1 MNHEY and CDR2 SVGAGI. V shed 6 bases and J shed 3 bases, with 8 bases lying between them.

This sequence joins TRBV7-6 and TRBJ2-7, with D possibly TRBD1 on 6 matching bases. CDR3 length equals 14 residues. The V gene lost 5 bases and the J gene lost 3 bases, with 14 bases spanning the gap. Germline V lookup: CDR1 SGHVS, CDR2 FNYEAQ. Written as DNA, the CDR3 is TGTGCCAGCAGCCGGACCGGACAGCTCTACGAGCAGTACTTC. It encodes CASSRTGQLYEQYF.

The sample holds one count of this clone. The chain uses TRBV6-5 and TRBJ1-3; 10 bases line up with TRBD1. The V gene end was trimmed by 7 bases and the J gene end by 6 bases; junction bases not matched to a gene: 6. This CDR3 has 14 amino acids. CDR1 and CDR2 (germline): MNHEY, SVGAGI. The DNA of the CDR3 is TGTGCCAGCACCCCGGGACAGGGGAAAAACACCATATATTTT. Amino acids: CASTPGQGKNTIYF.

The V gene is TRBV3-1 (or the pseudogene TRBV3-2), the J gene TRBJ1-6; no firm D call. V was shortened by 5 bases and J by 15 bases, with 17 bases between the two germline ends. Germline V gives CDR1 LGHDT, CDR2 YNNKEL (reference sequence). The CDR3 length is 13 residues. DNA of the CDR3: TGTGCCAGCAGCACCCGCCCGTCTAGTGACCTCCACTTT. Translation gives CASSTRPSSDLHF.

The J gene is TRBJ2-5, the V gene TRBV12-3 or TRBV12-4; a possible D gene is TRBD2 (6 bases). V was pared by 8 bases and J by 4 bases, with 11 bases between. The CDR3 has 12 residues. The CDR3 loop is CASSTSTETQYF. The CDR3 region has the DNA TGTGCCAGCTCCACTAGCACAGAGACCCAGTACTTC.

The rearrangement uses TRBV10-1 and TRBJ2-5; 10 nucleotides line up with TRBD2. The CDR3 loop spans 18 amino acids. V shed 3 bases and J 5 bases; nucleotides not matched to a gene: 15. Germline V lookup: CDR1 WNHNN, CDR2 SYGVQD (reference sequence). The CDR3 reads CASSDLRGASGGLETQYF. The CDR3 DNA reads TGCGCCAGCAGTGACCTCCGAGGGGCTAGCGGGGGTCTGGAGACCCAGTACTTC.

The J gene is TRBJ2-1, the V gene TRBV9; D unresolved. CDR3 length: 16 residues. Trimming cost V 0 bases and J 5 bases, with 15 bases left between them. Germline CDR1 reads SGDLS; CDR2 reads YYNGEE. For the CDR3, the DNA is TGTGCCAGCAGCGTAGATCCAGCGAGAAAAAACAATGAGCAGTTCTTC. Translated, it gives CASSVDPARKNNEQFF.

This chain links TRBV27 with TRBJ1-2; 9 nucleotides align to TRBD1. The CDR3 is 19 amino acids. Germline CDR1 MNHEY, CDR2 SMNVEV (reference sequence). The junction had 18 bases not matched to a gene; V was cut back by 2 bases and J by 5 bases. The CDR3 bases are TGTGCCAGCAGTTTAATGCCCCCGGGACAGGGTTCGTTCTATTATGGCTACACCTTC. Translation: CASSLMPPGQGSFYYGYTF.

The chain links TRBV5-1 to TRBJ1-6; 8 bases are shared with TRBD1. V dropped 2 bases and J dropped 7; count of bases not matched to a gene: 5. Germline V gene sequence: CDR1 SGHRS, CDR2 YFSETQ. The CDR3 totals 15 residues. Here the CDR3 reads CASSLRDRTNSPLHF. CDR3 DNA: TGCGCCAGCAGCTTAAGGGACAGGACGAATTCACCCCTCCACTTT.

The J gene is TRBJ1-4, the V gene TRBV6-5, with TRBD1 as a possible D gene (5 bases). Trimming removed 2 bases at V and 10 bases at J, with 11 bases between. Germline lookup yields CDR1 MNHEY and CDR2 SVGAGI. This CDR3 comprises 13 residues. The CDR3 is CASSYRRGRKLFF. In nucleotides, the CDR3 is TGTGCCAGCAGTTACCGGAGGGGTAGAAAACTGTTTTTT.

V gene TRBV10-3 combines with J gene TRBJ1-1; a weak D match, TRBD1 (6 bases). Germline CDR1 and CDR2: ENHRY and SYGVKD. The V and J ends lost 3 bases and 4 bases respectively, with 18 bases between them. CDR3 length: 16 amino acids. In nucleotides, the CDR3 is TGTGCCATCAGTGACACAGGGAGACCTCAGGGCACTGAAGCTTTCTTT. Translating gives CAISDTGRPQGTEAFF.

The genes are TRBV7-2 and TRBJ2-1, with D possibly matching TRBD1 (6 bases). The V gene's germline CDR1 is SGHTA and CDR2 FQGNSA. V lost 4 bases and J 7 bases, leaving 17 bases between the germline ends. The CDR3 is 15 residues long. The CDR3 here is CASSWNRFQGNEQFF. CDR3 nucleotide sequence: TGTGCCAGCAGCTGGAACAGGTTTCAGGGGAATGAGCAGTTCTTC. Drawing the rest from reference TRBV7-2 and TRBJ2-1, the complete variable domain is GAGVSQSPSNKVTEKGKDVELRCDPISGHTALYWYRQSLGQGLEFLIYFQGNSAPDKSGLPSDRFSAERTGGSVSTLTIQRTQQEDSAVYLCASSWNRFQGNEQFFGPGTRLTVL.